These 17 T cell receptor beta chains share one sample of origin, sequenced in a study of control samples from healthy donors and cancer patients. Sequenced by immunoSEQ multiplex PCR; TCRdb stores in-frame clones only, minus some. Among just over 90,000 clones listed, about 85% were seen once. Sequencing input: blood. The receptors here all came from a woman aged 45-65 years in good health.

This sequence joins TRBV19 and TRBJ2-6; TRBD1 matches at 9 bases. The ends lost 7 bases at V and 0 bases at J; junction bases unmatched: 4. This CDR3 contains 16 residues. Germline CDR1 reads LNHDA; CDR2 reads SQIVND (reference sequence). CDR3 region: CASNGDRVSGANVLTF. The CDR3 DNA sequence: TGTGCCAGTAATGGGGACAGGGTCTCTGGGGCCAACGTCCTGACTTTC.

The chain recombines TRBV15 with TRBJ2-5; a weak D match, TRBD1 (5 bases). Germline V CDR1 and CDR2: LNHNV, YYDKDF (reference sequence). Trimming left V 8 bases short and J 0 bases short, with 10 bases between. This CDR3 is built from 13 residues. The CDR3 reads CATCRGYQETQYF. The DNA for the CDR3 is TGTGCCACCTGTAGGGGTTACCAAGAGACCCAGTACTTC.

The chain joins TRBV28 to TRBJ2-7; TRBD2 matches at 11 bases. This CDR3 spans 17 amino acids. Germline loops: CDR1 MDHEN, CDR2 SYDVKM. Germline trimming cut 7 bases from V and 0 bases from J; bases unmatched to any gene: 11. CDR3: CASKTLAGGLSSYEQYF. In DNA form, the CDR3 reads TGTGCCAGCAAAACCCTAGCGGGAGGCTTAAGCTCCTACGAGCAGTACTTC.

This rearrangement joins TRBV6-5 to TRBJ2-2; 7 positions match TRBD2. Germline trimming cut 2 bases from V and 3 bases from J; bases unmatched to any gene: 3. Germline V CDR1 and CDR2: MNHEY, SVGAGI. The CDR3 is made up of 15 amino acids. DNA of the CDR3: TGTGCCAGCAGTTACAGCGGGATAGACACCGGGGAGCTGTTTTTT. This sequence encodes CASSYSGIDTGELFF.

V usage is TRBV3-1 (or the pseudogene TRBV3-2) and J usage is TRBJ2-2; no firm D call. The CDR3 is made up of 14 amino acids. V was shortened by 1 base and J by 5 bases, with 8 bases between the two germline ends. The V gene's germline CDR1 is LGHDT and CDR2 YNNKEL (reference sequence). CDR3 amino acids: CASSQARATGELFF. In DNA form, the CDR3 reads TGTGCCAGCAGCCAAGCCCGGGCGACCGGGGAGCTGTTTTTT.

In nucleotides, the CDR3 is TGTGCCAGCAGCAGGGACGCCGGAGGGGTGAACACTGAAGCTTTCTTT. Amino acid sequence: CASSRDAGGVNTEAFF. This chain joins TRBV5-4 and TRBJ1-1; maybe TRBD1 (5 bases). Trimming took 4 bases from V and 0 from J, leaving 16 bases between them. The germline V gene has CDR1 SGHNT and CDR2 YYREEE (reference sequence). This CDR3 is 16 amino acids long. Full variable domain (outside the CDR3, taken from reference TRBV5-4 and TRBJ1-1): ETGVTQSPTHLIKTRGQQVTLRCSSQSGHNTVSWYQQALGQGPQFIFQYYREEENGRGNFPPRFSGLQFPNYSSELNVNALELDDSALYLCASSRDAGGVNTEAFFGQGTRLTVV.

The rearrangement joins TRBV9 to TRBJ1-2, with 8 positions matching TRBD1. The CDR3 is 15 residues long. Germline values: CDR1 SGDLS, CDR2 YYNGEE. V shed 3 bases, J shed 7 bases, and the junction held 11 bases outside the gene matches. Here the CDR3 DNA reads TGTGCCAGCAGCGCTACTGGACAGGGCAAATTTGGCTACACCTTC. Protein sequence: CASSATGQGKFGYTF.

The rearrangement joins TRBV7-9 to TRBJ1-4, with D perhaps TRBD1 (6 bases). Looked up from germline, CDR1 is SEHNR and CDR2 is FQNEAQ (reference sequence). Trimming cost V 8 bases and J 8 bases, with 18 bases left between them. The CDR3 covers 14 residues. The CDR3 is CASGPGQRHEKLFF. The CDR3 DNA sequence: TGTGCCAGCGGGCCGGGACAAAGACACGAAAAACTGTTTTTT.

The V and J genes are TRBV7-9 and TRBJ1-6; no definite D call. Germline-derived CDR1 and CDR2 are SEHNR and FQNEAQ (reference sequence). This CDR3 has 13 residues. The V end lost 0 bases, the J end lost 6 bases, and 3 bases lay between the germline ends. The CDR3: CASSLATNSPLHF. The CDR3 DNA sequence: TGTGCCAGCAGCTTAGCGACTAATTCACCCCTCCACTTT.

The chain has TRBV23-1 and TRBJ2-3; D perhaps matches TRBD2 (6 bases). TRBV23-1 is an ORF, with its function uncertain. V lost 2 bases, J lost 8 bases, and 20 bases lay in between. The CDR3 runs to 16 residues. The CDR3 sequence is CASSQTTTSRRGTQYF. As DNA, the CDR3 is TGCGCCAGCAGTCAAACGACTACTAGCCGGCGCGGTACGCAGTATTTT.

This clone was seen only once. The CDR3 DNA reads as TGTGCCAGCAGCTCCAATCGGGGTGTGGAGACCCAGTACTTC. It encodes CASSSNRGVETQYF. This chain uses TRBV7-9 with TRBJ2-5; TRBD2 might be the D (5 bases). Germline CDR1 and CDR2: SEHNR and FQNEAQ (reference sequence). Trimming pared 4 bases from V and 5 bases from J, leaving 14 bases between. CDR3 length equals 14 residues.

V gene TRBV24-1 combines with J gene TRBJ1-2, with D possibly TRBD1 on 6 matching bases. This CDR3 region has 15 residues. Germline CDR1 is KGHDR and CDR2 is SFDVKD. The V gene lost 3 bases and the J gene lost 3 bases, with 13 bases spanning the gap. In DNA form, the CDR3 reads TGTGCCACCAGTGATATGAGGGGGATTTACTATGGCTACACCTTC. This gives the protein CATSDMRGIYYGYTF.

The gene calls are TRBV6-2 or TRBV6-3 and TRBJ2-3, with D unresolved. Germline CDR1 and CDR2: MNHEY and SVGEGT. This CDR3 region has 11 residues. V was trimmed by 2 bases and J by 10 bases, leaving 7 bases between them. The CDR3 DNA is TGTGCCAGCAGTTACCCCGAGGCGCAGTATTTT. It specifies CASSYPEAQYF.

V gene TRBV18 combines with J gene TRBJ1-1; the D gene is possibly TRBD1 (6 bases). Deletions cut 4 bases from V and 6 bases from J, with 18 bases between. From germline, CDR1 is KGHSH and CDR2 LQKENI. The CDR3 contains 15 residues. The CDR3 DNA reads TGTGCCAGCTCACGACCGGTGGGGGGCTTAGCTGAAGCTTTCTTT. Amino acid sequence: CASSRPVGGLAEAFF.

The chain uses TRBV5-4 and TRBJ2-5; no definite D call. The length of the CDR3 is 14 residues. CDR1 is SGHNT, CDR2 YYREEE, per germline (reference sequence). V lost 0 bases, J lost 0 bases, and 6 bases lay in between. In DNA, the CDR3 is TGTGCCAGCAGCTTGGATCCAGACCAAGAGACCCAGTACTTC. It translates to CASSLDPDQETQYF.

This clone was seen a few times. The V and J genes are TRBV15 and TRBJ2-7; D remains ambiguous. The V gene lost 8 bases and the J gene lost 5 bases, with 10 bases spanning the gap. The CDR3 covers 11 residues. The germline CDR1 and CDR2 sequences are LNHNV and YYDKDF (reference sequence). The CDR3 DNA reads TGTGCCACCGGCCTCAAGGACGAGCAGTACTTC. This translates into CATGLKDEQYF.

The chain joins TRBV7-2 to TRBJ1-5; 9 bases fit TRBD1. V shed 4 bases and J 5 bases; nucleotides not matched to a gene: 9. In germline, CDR1 is SGHTA, CDR2 FQGNSA. There are 16 residues in the CDR3. DNA for the CDR3: TGTGCCAGCAGCTCAACAGGGGGCGGGAGTCATCAGCCCCAGCATTTT. Its protein is CASSSTGGGSHQPQHF.